This TCR beta chain was documented in a study of cytomegalovirus exposure and HLA in healthy donors. Details on this clone: Antigen specificity is unknown.

General observations from the study: In an earlier analysis, about 87% or about 30%: the productive usage of most TCR beta V segments.

Primers: 60 Vbeta forward and 13 Jbeta reverse. This table comes from immunoSEQ multiplex PCR, and its TCRdb copy is limited to in-frame clones, with some not included. The ten top clones account for under 4.5%, within a sample of some 89,000 clones. With 6 bases clipped from V and 2 bases from J, the junction kept 4 bases outside the gene matches. Germline values: CDR1 SNHLY, CDR2 FYNNEI. This CDR3 comprises 13 residues. The sequencing input was PBMCs. J is TRBJ2-7 and V is TRBV2; 7 bases line up with TRBD1. The sequence came from a woman in her 30s in good health and CMV-seronegative. CDR3 coding DNA: TGTGCCAGCAGGGTGGACAGGCCCTACGAGCAGTACTTC. It translates to CASRVDRPYEQYF.